Listed below are T cell receptor beta chains from one sample, sequenced in a study of cytomegalovirus exposure and HLA in healthy donors. TCRdb's copy holds only in-frame clones and misses some; the assay was immunoSEQ multiplex PCR. Here the sample spans roughly 110,000 clones, 88% being singletons. Sequencing was done on a sample of PBMCs. These receptors all come from a woman aged 18-35 years in good health and CMV-seropositive. Both conserved end residues are part of each CDR3. The order of the fields is CDR3 protein, CDR3 DNA, J gene, V gene, clone size, D gene. D genes are given only for firm matches. Clone sizes are given selectively: once, few, many, or a class where the clone is expanded.

CASSSQGSSYNEQFF	TGCGCCAGCAGCTCACAGGGGAGCTCCTACAATGAGCAGTTCTTC	TRBJ2-1	TRBV5-1	.	TRBD1
CASSYPRGGGTEAFF	TGTGCCAGCAGTTACCCGAGGGGGGGAGGCACTGAAGCTTTCTTT	TRBJ1-1	TRBV6-5	.	.
CASSLGGGMADTQYF	TGTGCCAGCAGCTTGGGGGGGGGCATGGCAGATACGCAGTATTTT	TRBJ2-3	TRBV5-6	once	.
CASRFLGRATNYGYTF	TGTGCCAGCAGGTTCTTAGGCAGGGCGACTAACTATGGCTACACCTTC	TRBJ1-2	TRBV28	.	.
CASSIRDTEAFF	TGTGCCAGCAGCATACGGGACACTGAAGCTTTCTTT	TRBJ1-1	TRBV5-4	.	.
CASSHGVGGTEAFF	TGTGCCAGTAGCCACGGGGTCGGGGGCACTGAAGCTTTCTTT	TRBJ1-1	TRBV19	.	.
CASSNDRMNTEAFF	TGTGCCAGCAGTAATGACAGAATGAACACTGAAGCTTTCTTT	TRBJ1-1	TRBV6-1	few	.
CASSLDQGRGSKNIQYF	TGTGCCAGCAGTTTAGATCAGGGGCGGGGGTCCAAAAACATTCAGTACTTC	TRBJ2-4	TRBV28	once	.
CASSLVGTDYGYTF	TGTGCCAGCAGCTTAGTTGGGACAGACTATGGCTACACCTTC	TRBJ1-2	TRBV7-9	.	TRBD1
CASSFRDSVMNTEAFF	TGTGCCAGCAGTTTCCGGGACAGTGTTATGAACACTGAAGCTTTCTTT	TRBJ1-1	TRBV27	.	TRBD1
CASGPGGSTEAFF	TGCGCCAGCGGCCCAGGGGGGAGCACTGAAGCTTTCTTT	TRBJ1-1	TRBV5-1	.	TRBD1
CASSRPGERAGELFF	TGTGCCAGTAGCCGACCGGGGGAGAGGGCCGGGGAGCTGTTTTTT	TRBJ2-2	TRBV19	.	.
CASSLAPGRGGSHGELFF	TGTGCCAGCAGCTTAGCTCCGGGGCGGGGGGGCTCCCACGGGGAGCTGTTTTTT	TRBJ2-2	TRBV7-2	.	TRBD2
CASSLSGQNYGYTF	TGTGCCAGCAGTTTATCGGGACAAAACTATGGCTACACCTTC	TRBJ1-2	TRBV27	.	.
CASAFRTGEVEQYF	TGTGCCAGCGCTTTCCGGACAGGGGAAGTCGAGCAGTACTTC	TRBJ2-7	TRBV2	once	TRBD1
CASRPGGLQETQYF	TGTGCCAGCAGACCGGGGGGGCTCCAAGAGACCCAGTACTTC	TRBJ2-5	TRBV6-1	.	TRBD2
CASSPRDRPHTIYF	TGTGCCAGCTCACCCCGGGACAGGCCTCACACCATATATTTT	TRBJ1-3	TRBV18	.	TRBD1
CASSNYGSSGNTIYF	TGTGCCAGTAGTAACTATGGTTCCTCTGGAAACACCATATATTTT	TRBJ1-3	TRBV19	.	.
CASSLEGPVADTQYF	TGTGCCAGCAGCTTAGAGGGTCCTGTAGCGGATACGCAGTATTTT	TRBJ2-3	TRBV11-2	.	.
CASSRTNGGLLEQYF	TGTGCCAGCAGTCGCACTAACGGGGGGCTCCTCGAGCAGTACTTC	TRBJ2-7	TRBV6-5	.	.
CASSRDRGYNEQFF	TGTGCCAGCAGTCGGGACAGGGGATACAATGAGCAGTTCTTC	TRBJ2-1	TRBV11-2	.	TRBD1
CASSPLGVSSGNTIYF	TGTGCCAGCAGCCCCCTCGGGGTAAGCTCTGGAAACACCATATATTTT	TRBJ1-3	TRBV9	.	.
CASSPSDGENIQYF	TGTGCCAGCAGTCCCTCCGACGGAGAAAACATTCAGTACTTC	TRBJ2-4	TRBV9	.	.
CSVRTGKETQYF	TGCAGCGTTCGGACAGGGAAAGAGACCCAGTACTTC	TRBJ2-5	TRBV29-1	once	TRBD1
CASRITGGSSYEQYF	TGTGCCAGCAGGATCACGGGGGGGAGCTCCTACGAGCAGTACTTC	TRBJ2-7	TRBV6-1	.	TRBD2
CASSGGGLETQYF	TGTGCCAGTAGTGGCGGGGGGTTAGAGACCCAGTACTTC	TRBJ2-5	TRBV19	.	TRBD2
CSVELAPYQETQYF	TGCAGCGTGGAACTAGCACCGTACCAAGAGACCCAGTACTTC	TRBJ2-5	TRBV29-1	.	.
CASSSTPGTAHTEAFF	TGTGCCAGCAGTTCAACACCGGGGACAGCCCACACTGAAGCTTTCTTT	TRBJ1-1	TRBV6-4	.	TRBD1
CASSSFRGDEKLFF	TGTGCCAGCAGTTCATTCAGGGGGGATGAAAAACTGTTTTTT	TRBJ1-4	TRBV28	.	TRBD1
CASSRDRGSRTGELFF	TGTGCCAGCAGCAGGGACAGGGGATCGAGGACCGGGGAGCTGTTTTTT	TRBJ2-2	TRBV2	.	TRBD1
CASSYSTGTGIGYTF	TGTGCCAGCAGTTACAGCACCGGGACAGGGATTGGCTACACCTTC	TRBJ1-2	TRBV6-5	.	TRBD1